This entry lists 12 T cell receptor beta chains sequenced from one sample in a study of T cells in women clearing cervical HPV infection. Sequencing used immunoSEQ multiplex PCR; TCRdb keeps in-frame clones, though not all of them. The clone table shows 20,000 to 30,000 clones, with the ten largest holding over 5%. Sequenced sample: blood buffy coat. The receptors were sampled from a woman between 18 and 70 years old with a cervical HPV16 infection that either progressed to CIN3+ or cleared (not recorded which).

As to this clone: The read falls 3 residues short of the CDR3 end, and the missing part is taken from the germline J gene. The chain carries TRBV6-2 or TRBV6-3 and TRBJ2-1; 7 bases align to TRBD1. Germline-derived CDR1 and CDR2 are MNHEY and SVGEGT. V lost 6 bases and J lost 1; bases outside the gene matches: 3. The CDR3 consists of 14 residues. The CDR3 DNA, read in part, is TGTGCCAGCAGCCGACAGGGTTCCTACAATGAG. The encoded protein is CASSRQGSYNE. The whole CDR3 reads CASSRQGSYNEQFF.

With regard to this clone: The read terminates 3 residues ahead of where the CDR3 ends, so the germline J gene completes it. This sequence joins TRBV18 and TRBJ1-2; D is uncertain. Germline values: CDR1 KGHSH, CDR2 LQKENI. This CDR3 has 16 amino acids. CDR3 protein: CASSPQDYGAYNDYTF. CDR3 DNA, as far as it was read: TGTGCCAGCTCACCACAAGACTATGGAGCCTACAATGAC.

As to this clone: The CDR3 end falls 3 residues outside the read, so it is completed with the germline J gene. The chain carries TRBV19 and TRBJ1-2, with D perhaps matching TRBD1 (6 bases). Trimming pared 7 bases from V and 3 bases from J, leaving 15 bases between. The CDR3 sequence is 14 residues long. CDR1 LNHDA and CDR2 SQIVND come from the germline V gene (reference sequence). This CDR3 is CASKVGGQDYGYTF. CDR3 DNA (partial): TGTGCCAGTAAAGTCGGGGGGCAGGACTATGGC.

Points on this clone: The read terminates 3 residues ahead of where the CDR3 ends, so the germline J gene completes it. V and J are TRBV6-1 and TRBJ1-2; D call uncertain. This CDR3 is 11 amino acids long. The germline gives CDR1 MNHNS, CDR2 SASEGT. The part of the CDR3 DNA that was read is TGTGCCAGCAGTGACACAGATACC. This sequence encodes CASSDTDT. The whole CDR3 sequence is CASSDTDTYTF.

In the case of this clone: The sequence runs out 3 residues before the end of the CDR3; the remainder is reconstructed from the germline J gene. This rearrangement joins TRBV5-4 to TRBJ2-7; TRBD1 matches at 8 bases. Germline CDR1 is SGHNT and CDR2 is YYREEE (reference sequence). This CDR3 has 13 residues. The junction had 6 bases not matched to a gene; V was cut back by 4 bases and J by 6 bases. CDR3 sequence reads: CASSRDRGGEQYF. The CDR3 bases that were read are TGTGCCAGCAGCCGAGACAGGGGTGGCGAG. The whole variable domain, filled in from reference TRBV5-4 and TRBJ2-7, reads ETGVTQSPTHLIKTRGQQVTLRCSSQSGHNTVSWYQQALGQGPQFIFQYYREEENGRGNFPPRFSGLQFPNYSSELNVNALELDDSALYLCASSRDRGGEQYFGPGTRLTVT.

As regards this clone: The read comes to an end 3 residues before the CDR3 does, leaving the germline J gene to fill in the end. The chain carries TRBV5-1 and TRBJ1-4; maybe TRBD1 (5 bases). The germline CDR1 and CDR2 sequences are SGHRS and YFSETQ. Trimming shortened V by 4 bases and J by 1 base, and 14 bases separated the two germline ends. The CDR3 length is 16 residues. The covered CDR3 bases are TGCGCCAGCAGCCGTGTAGGGGTCGGAACTAATGAAAAA. Translating gives CASSRVGVGTNEK. The whole CDR3 reads CASSRVGVGTNEKLFF.

Worth noting for this clone: The read gets to within 3 residues of the CDR3 end, and the germline J gene fills in the rest. The J gene is TRBJ2-5, the V gene TRBV5-4; 7 nucleotides align to TRBD2. V lost 0 bases to trimming and J lost 2 bases; unmatched junction nucleotides: 4. The CDR3 length is 15 residues. Germline assignment: CDR1 SGHNT and CDR2 YYREEE (reference sequence). The CDR3 loop is CASSLALAGQETQYF. The CDR3 bases that were read are TGTGCCAGCAGCTTGGCCTTAGCGGGTCAAGAGACC.

In regard to this clone: Read data end 3 residues before the CDR3 end; the end is taken from the germline J gene. V usage is TRBV20-1 and J usage is TRBJ2-1; the match to TRBD1 covers 8 bases. The germline CDR1 and CDR2 sequences are DFQATT and SNEGSKA (reference sequence). The CDR3 is 13 residues long. V lost 3 bases to trimming and J lost 5 bases; unmatched junction nucleotides: 3. The covered CDR3 bases are TGCAGTGCTAGGGGGACAGGACACAATGAG. Its translation: CSARGTGHNE. The whole CDR3 sequence reads CSARGTGHNEQFF.

As for this clone: Coverage ceases 3 residues before the CDR3 finishes, and the germline J gene fills in the end. This rearrangement joins TRBV5-1 to TRBJ1-1; the D gene is possibly TRBD1 (5 bases). This CDR3 has 13 amino acids. Trimming shortened V by 4 bases and J by 3 bases, and 10 bases separated the two germline ends. Germline CDR1 SGHRS, CDR2 YFSETQ. Here the CDR3 reads CASSERGYTEAFF. The sequenced CDR3 bases are TGCGCCAGCAGCGAACGGGGGTACACTGAA.

With regard to this clone: Read data end 3 residues before the CDR3 end; the end is taken from the germline J gene. V gene TRBV2 combines with J gene TRBJ2-5; D is unclear. Germline V lookup: CDR1 SNHLY, CDR2 FYNNEI. Trimming left V 11 bases short and J 4 bases short, with 20 bases between. CDR3 size: 14 residues. The CDR3 spells CALQSLSAGETQYF. CDR3 bases read: TGTGCCCTTCAATCACTCTCCGCCGGAGAGACC.

About this clone itself: The DNA ends 3 residues before the CDR3 does, and the rest of the CDR3 is filled in from the germline J gene. The chain recombines TRBV7-2 with TRBJ2-3, with unresolved D. The CDR3 consists of 10 residues. V lost 11 bases, J lost 6 bases, and 9 bases lay in between. Germline values: CDR1 SGHTA, CDR2 FQGNSA. The part of the CDR3 DNA that was read is TGTGCCGTATTACGGGATACG. This sequence encodes CAVLRDT. The complete CDR3 sequence is CAVLRDTQYF.

With regard to this clone: An end of the junction differs from the germline gene, which may be a read error. Coverage ceases 3 residues before the CDR3 finishes, and the germline J gene fills in the end. This sample includes further DNA sequences coding for the same CDR3. The rearrangement uses TRBV18 and TRBJ1-3; TRBD1 might be the D (5 bases). This CDR3 is 13 amino acids long. In germline, CDR1 is KGHSH, CDR2 LQKENI. The CDR3 loop is CASSQDRGNTIYF. CDR3 bases read: TGTGCCAGCTCACAAGACAGAGGAAACACA.